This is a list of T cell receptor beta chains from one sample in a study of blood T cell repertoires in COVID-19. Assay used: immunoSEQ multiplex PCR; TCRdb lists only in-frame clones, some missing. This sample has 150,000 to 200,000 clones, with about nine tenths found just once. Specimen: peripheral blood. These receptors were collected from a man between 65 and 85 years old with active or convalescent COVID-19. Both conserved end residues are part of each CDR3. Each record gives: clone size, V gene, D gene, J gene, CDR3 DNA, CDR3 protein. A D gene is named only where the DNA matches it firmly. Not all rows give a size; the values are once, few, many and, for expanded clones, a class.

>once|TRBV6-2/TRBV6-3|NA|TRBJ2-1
TGTGCCAGCAGTTACGGGCAGTTCAATGAGCAGTTCTTC
CASSYGQFNEQFF
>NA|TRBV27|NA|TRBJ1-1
TGTGCCAGCAGTTGGACCCAGGACAGCACTGAAGCTTTCTTT
CASSWTQDSTEAFF
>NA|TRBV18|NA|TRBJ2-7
TGTGCCAGCTCACCGACAGAGTACGAGCAGTACTTC
CASSPTEYEQYF
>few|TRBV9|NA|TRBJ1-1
TGTGCCAGCAGCGGCTCTTCGGCAGGGTTGTGGAACACTGAAGCTTTCTTT
CASSGSSAGLWNTEAFF
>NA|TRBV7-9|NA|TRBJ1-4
TGTGCCAGCAGCTCCCACGGGTTGCGTGTTGAACTGTTTTTT
CASSSHGLRVELFF
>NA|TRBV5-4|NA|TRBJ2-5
TGTGCCAGCAGCGCGGGACCAGGGACGTACCAAGAGACCCAGTACTTC
CASSAGPGTYQETQYF
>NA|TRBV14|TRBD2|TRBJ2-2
TGTGCCAGCAGCCAGTGGACTAGCGGGAGTGCCGGGGAGCTGTTTTTT
CASSQWTSGSAGELFF
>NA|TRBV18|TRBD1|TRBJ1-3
TGTGCCAGCTCACCATTAGGACAGGACGGAAACACCATATATTTT
CASSPLGQDGNTIYF
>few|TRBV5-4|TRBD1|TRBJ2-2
TGTGCCAGCAGCTCGGACAGGGTGAGGACCGGGGAGCTGTTTTTT
CASSSDRVRTGELFF
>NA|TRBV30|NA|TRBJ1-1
TGTGCCTGGGGTCGGAGGGCCAACACTGAAGCTTTCTTT
CAWGRRANTEAFF
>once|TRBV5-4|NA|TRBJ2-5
TGTGCCAGCAGCAGAGGACAGAAAGAGACCCAGTACTTC
CASSRGQKETQYF
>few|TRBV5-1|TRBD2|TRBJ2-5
TGCGCCAGCAGCTTGGGACTAGCTCGGCAGGAGACCCAGTACTTC
CASSLGLARQETQYF
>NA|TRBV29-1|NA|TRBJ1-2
TGCAGCGTGAGAGCTACAGGGACCTATGGCTACACCTTC
CSVRATGTYGYTF
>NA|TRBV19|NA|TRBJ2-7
TGTGCCAGTAAGGTGGGTAGCGAGGCGGGGTTCGAGCAGTACTTC
CASKVGSEAGFEQYF
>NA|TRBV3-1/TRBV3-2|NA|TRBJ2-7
TGTGCCAGCAGCCAAGATCGGGGCTACGAGCAGTACTTC
CASSQDRGYEQYF
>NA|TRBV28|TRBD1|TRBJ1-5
TGTGCCAGCAGCCAAACGACCCGACAGGGAAGTCAGCCCCAGCATTTT
CASSQTTRQGSQPQHF
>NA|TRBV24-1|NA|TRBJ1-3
TGTGCCACCAGTGACCCTGGGCGAGACACCATATATTTT
CATSDPGRDTIYF
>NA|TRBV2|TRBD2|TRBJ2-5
TGTGCCAGCAGCGTAACTAGCGGGGGACAAGAGACCCAGTACTTC
CASSVTSGGQETQYF
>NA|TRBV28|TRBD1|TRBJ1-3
TGTGCCAGCAACCCACCGACGGGACAGGGAGACTCTGGAAACACCATATATTTT
CASNPPTGQGDSGNTIYF
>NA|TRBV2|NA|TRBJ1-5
TGTGCCAGCAGAAAGGACACTTATAGCAATCAGCCCCAGCATTTT
CASRKDTYSNQPQHF
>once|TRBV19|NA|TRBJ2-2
TGTGCCAGTAGTGCGGGGGCAAGCACCGGGGAGCTGTTTTTT
CASSAGASTGELFF
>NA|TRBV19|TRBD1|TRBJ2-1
TGTGCCACCAGGGGGTCACACAATGAGCAGTTCTTC
CATRGSHNEQFF